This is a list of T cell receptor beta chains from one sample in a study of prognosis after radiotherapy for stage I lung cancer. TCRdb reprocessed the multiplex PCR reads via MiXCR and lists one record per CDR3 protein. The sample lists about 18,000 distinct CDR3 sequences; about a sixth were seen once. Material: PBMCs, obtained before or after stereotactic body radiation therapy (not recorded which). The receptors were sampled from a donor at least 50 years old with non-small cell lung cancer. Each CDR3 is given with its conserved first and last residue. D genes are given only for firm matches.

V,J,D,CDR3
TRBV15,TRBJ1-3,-,CATSRDSLQESSGNTIYF
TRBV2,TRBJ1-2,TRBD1,CASSVQGGYGYTF
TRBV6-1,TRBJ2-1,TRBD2,CATFLPSGNEQFF
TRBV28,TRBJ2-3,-,CASSSPTSIPTGTQYF
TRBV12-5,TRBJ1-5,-,CASGPWGSNQPQHF
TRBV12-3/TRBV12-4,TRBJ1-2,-,CASSKQGAPYGYTF
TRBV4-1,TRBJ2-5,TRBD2,CASNQDVSGGETQYF
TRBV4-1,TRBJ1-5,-,CASSQDPQGNNQPQHF
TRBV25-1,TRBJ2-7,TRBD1,CASSGGRTGSWEQYF
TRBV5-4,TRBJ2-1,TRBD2,CASSLEQVAGGGNEQFF
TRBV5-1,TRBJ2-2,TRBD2,CASSFSGTRGYTGELFF
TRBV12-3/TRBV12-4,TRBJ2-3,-,CASSTRGHSDTDTQYF
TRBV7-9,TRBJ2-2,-,CASRSSQTVNTGELFF
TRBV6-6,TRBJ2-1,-,CASSYSGGEQFF
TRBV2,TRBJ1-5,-,CASSGQVNQPQHF
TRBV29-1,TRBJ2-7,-,CSVLFSYEKYF
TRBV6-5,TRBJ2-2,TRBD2,CASSYSTSGTTGELFF
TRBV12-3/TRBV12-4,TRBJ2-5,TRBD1,CASSRGTGGETQYF
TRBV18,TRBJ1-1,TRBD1,CASSPLTGDTEAFF
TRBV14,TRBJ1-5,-,CASSRFGEPQHF
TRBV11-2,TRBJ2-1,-,CASSVYAGYEQFF
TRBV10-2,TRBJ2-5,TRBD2,CASGLSGGAKTQYF
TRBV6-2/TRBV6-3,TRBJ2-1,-,CASSYGPEVALGPDNEQFF
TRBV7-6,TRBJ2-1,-,CASSLGAGLSSYNEQFF
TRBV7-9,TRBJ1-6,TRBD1,CASSSWTGPLHF
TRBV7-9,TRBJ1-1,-,CATHLRNTEAFF
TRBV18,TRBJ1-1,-,CASSPRQEMNTEAFF
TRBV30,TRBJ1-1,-,CAWRSQGWAEAFF
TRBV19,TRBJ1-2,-,CASSPPQGQGYTF
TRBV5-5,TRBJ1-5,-,CASSLRDQGIGQPQHF
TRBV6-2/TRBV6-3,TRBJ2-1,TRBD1,CASSWPRTGVEQFF
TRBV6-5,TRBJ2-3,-,CASSYSRQDTDTQYF
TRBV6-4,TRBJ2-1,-,CASSDPDPQEDNEQFF
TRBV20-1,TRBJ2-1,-,CSATPRIPRNEQFF
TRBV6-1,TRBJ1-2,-,CASRLDRNYGYTF
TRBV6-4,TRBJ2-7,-,CASSACYEQYF
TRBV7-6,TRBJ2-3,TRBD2,CASSTRGGGTTTDTQYF
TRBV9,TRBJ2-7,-,CASSVGASYEQYF
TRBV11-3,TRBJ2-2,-,CASSLGVRGDTGELFF